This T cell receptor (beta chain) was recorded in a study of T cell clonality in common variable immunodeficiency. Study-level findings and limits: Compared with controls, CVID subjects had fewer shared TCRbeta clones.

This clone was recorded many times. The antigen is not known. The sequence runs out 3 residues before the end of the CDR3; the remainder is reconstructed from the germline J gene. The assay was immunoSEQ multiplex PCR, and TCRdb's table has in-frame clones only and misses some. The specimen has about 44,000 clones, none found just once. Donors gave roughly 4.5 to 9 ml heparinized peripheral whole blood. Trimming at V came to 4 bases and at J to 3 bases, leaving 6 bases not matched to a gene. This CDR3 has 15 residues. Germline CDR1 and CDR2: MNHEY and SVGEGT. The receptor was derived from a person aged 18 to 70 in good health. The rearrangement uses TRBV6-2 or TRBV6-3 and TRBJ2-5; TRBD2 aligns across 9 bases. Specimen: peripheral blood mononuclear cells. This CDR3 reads CASSFLTSGKETQYF. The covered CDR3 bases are TGTGCCAGCAGTTTCCTGACTAGCGGTAAAGAGACC.